The 10 T cell receptor beta chains in this list originate from one sample, sequenced in a study of cytomegalovirus exposure and HLA in healthy donors. Primers for the PCR totalled 60 Vbeta and 13 Jbeta. The assay was immunoSEQ multiplex PCR, and TCRdb's table has in-frame clones only and misses some. The table records approximately 200,000 clones, almost 80% of them present only once. Sequences were obtained from PBMCs. These receptors all stem from a man aged 18 to 30 in good health and CMV-seronegative.

This clone has just a few counts. The rearrangement uses TRBV11-2 and TRBJ2-7; 7 bases fit TRBD2. In germline, CDR1 is SGHAT, CDR2 FQNNGV. The CDR3 has 15 residues. The J segment lost 2 bases and the V segment lost 2 bases, leaving 6 bases of the junction unmatched. The CDR3 region is CASSLRASGTYEQYF. For the CDR3, the DNA is TGTGCCAGCAGCTTAAGGGCTAGCGGTACCTACGAGCAGTACTTC. Drawing the rest from reference TRBV11-2 and TRBJ2-7, the complete variable domain is EAGVAQSPRYKIIEKRQSVAFWCNPISGHATLYWYQQILGQGPKLLIQFQNNGVVDDSQLPKDRFSAERLKGVDSTLKIQPAKLEDSAVYLCASSLRASGTYEQYFGPGTRLTVT.

This chain links TRBV28 with TRBJ1-5, with 8 bases aligning to TRBD1. CDR1 and CDR2 (germline): MDHEN, SYDVKM. The ends lost 4 bases at V and 5 bases at J; junction bases unmatched: 7. The CDR3 covers 15 residues. This chain's CDR3 is CASSSRRDRYQPQHF. CDR3 coding DNA: TGTGCCAGCAGTTCCCGCCGGGACAGGTATCAGCCCCAGCATTTT.

This clone came up once. The chain combines TRBV9 with TRBJ1-2; a weak D match, TRBD1 (6 bases). The CDR3 spans 20 residues. In germline, CDR1 is SGDLS, CDR2 YYNGEE. V was shortened by 0 bases and J by 3 bases, with 27 bases between the two germline ends. The CDR3 nucleotides read TGTGCCAGCAGCGTAGGTCTCACTCGGGACAAAGCGCGTGGCGACTATGGCTACACCTTC. This translates into CASSVGLTRDKARGDYGYTF.

As concerns this clone: The same CDR3 is also encoded by other DNA sequences in this sample. This chain links TRBV6-5 with TRBJ1-1, with a tentative D call TRBD1 (5 bases). This CDR3 spans 15 amino acids. CDR1 is MNHEY, CDR2 SVGAGI, per germline. V lost 0 bases and J 2 bases, leaving 10 bases between the germline ends. CDR3: CASSYSMGGNTEAFF. The DNA for the CDR3 is TGTGCCAGCAGTTACTCGATGGGGGGAAACACTGAAGCTTTCTTT.

A few counts support this clone. The chain has TRBV11-1 and TRBJ2-7, with D perhaps TRBD1 (5 bases). Trimming took 4 bases from V and 2 from J, leaving 6 bases between them. CDR1 is SGHAT, CDR2 FQDESV, per germline (reference sequence). This CDR3 has 12 residues. CDR3 residues: CASSSGTYEQYF. The CDR3 DNA sequence: TGTGCCAGCAGCTCAGGGACCTACGAGCAGTACTTC.

This clone was picked up a small number of times. The V call is TRBV6-5, the J call TRBJ2-2; 8 bases are shared with TRBD1. The CDR3 runs to 14 residues. V dropped 2 bases and J dropped 5; count of bases not matched to a gene: 1. CDR1 and CDR2 from the germline V gene are MNHEY and SVGAGI. The CDR3 nucleotides are TGTGCCAGCAGTTACAGGACAGGGACCGGGGAGCTGTTTTTT. It yields the protein CASSYRTGTGELFF.

The chain combines TRBV2 with TRBJ2-1; 10 nucleotides line up with TRBD2. Germline assignment: CDR1 SNHLY and CDR2 FYNNEI. The junction had 6 bases not matched to a gene; V was cut back by 3 bases and J by 4 bases. This CDR3 comprises 16 residues. This chain's CDR3 is CASSEAPGLAYNEQFF. The CDR3 bases are TGTGCCAGCAGTGAGGCGCCGGGACTAGCGTACAATGAGCAGTTCTTC.

As DNA, the CDR3 is TGCGCCAGCAGCCCCACCCCGGGGGGAATCACAGATACGCAGTATTTT. Amino acids: CASSPTPGGITDTQYF. V gene TRBV4-3 combines with J gene TRBJ2-3, with 7 bases lining up with TRBD2. The CDR3 runs to 16 residues. J gave up 2 bases and V 4 bases, and 9 bases lay outside the gene matches. CDR1 is LGHNA and CDR2 is YSLEER in the germline V gene.

Only a few counts were recorded for this clone. The rearrangement links TRBV7-9 to TRBJ1-5, with a tentative D call TRBD1 (5 bases). The germline V gene has CDR1 SEHNR and CDR2 FQNEAQ (reference sequence). V was shortened by 1 base and J by 9 bases, with 16 bases between the two germline ends. This CDR3 is built from 15 residues. CDR3: CASSLGAGIATPQHF. CDR3 DNA sequence: TGTGCCAGCAGCTTAGGGGCAGGGATAGCTACGCCCCAGCATTTT.

The chain links TRBV6-5 to TRBJ2-1; 10 bases agree with TRBD2. Germline CDR1 and CDR2: MNHEY and SVGAGI. The J segment lost 10 bases and the V segment lost 5 bases, leaving 11 bases of the junction unmatched. The CDR3 has 15 residues. CDR3: CASSPSQRGGREQFF. The CDR3 DNA is TGTGCCAGCAGTCCGTCGCAGCGGGGGGGTAGGGAGCAGTTCTTC.